A selection of T cell receptor beta chains follows, all from one sample in a study of T cell responses to AZD1222 COVID-19 vaccine. The table came from immunoSEQ multiplex PCR; TCRdb's copy has only in-frame clones and leaves some out. The sample includes some 170,000 clones, approximately 92% seen only once; the top ten take 2% to 3%. Source: peripheral blood, taken on day 0 of AZD1222 vaccination. The receptors here all came from an adult in good health. Each CDR3 is given with its conserved first and last residue. The D gene is left open where the match is weak. Clone size is given for some rows only: seen once, a few or many times, or a class if the clone is expanded.

CDR3nt	CDR3aa	d_gene	abundance	j_gene	v_gene
TGTGCCAGCCGGACCGGGGGTACCTACGAGCAGTACTTC	CASRTGGTYEQYF	.	.	TRBJ2-7	TRBV6-5
TGTGCCAGCAGTTCTCAGGGACAGACTTACCAAGAGACCCAGTACTTC	CASSSQGQTYQETQYF	TRBD1	.	TRBJ2-5	TRBV27
TGTGCCAGCAGCTTGACCTCGAGCGGGAGCGCCGGGGAGCTGTTTTTT	CASSLTSSGSAGELFF	TRBD2	once	TRBJ2-2	TRBV7-8
TGTGCCAGCAGCGTAGGTGCGGGAGTGGCCTACGAGCAGTACTTC	CASSVGAGVAYEQYF	TRBD2	.	TRBJ2-7	TRBV9
TGCAGCGTTGGGGACAGGGGCTATGGCTACACCTTC	CSVGDRGYGYTF	TRBD1	.	TRBJ1-2	TRBV29-1
TGTGCCACCAGCAGAGTCGGCGGGCGGGCTACAGATACGCAGTATTTT	CATSRVGGRATDTQYF	.	.	TRBJ2-3	TRBV15
TGTGCCAGAAACGACCCGGGCGGCCCCTACAATGAGCAGTTCTTC	CARNDPGGPYNEQFF	.	once	TRBJ2-1	TRBV7-2
TGTGCCAGCAGTTCCACAGGGGGACCCTTTGACGGGGAGCTGTTTTTT	CASSSTGGPFDGELFF	TRBD1	.	TRBJ2-2	TRBV2
TGTGCCAGCAGTCTGAACCCAAACAGCAATCAGCCCCAGCATTTT	CASSLNPNSNQPQHF	.	.	TRBJ1-5	TRBV6-5
TGTGCCAGCAGCTTAGCTAGGACGCCCCCCTCCTATGGCTACACCTTC	CASSLARTPPSYGYTF	.	.	TRBJ1-2	TRBV7-6
TGTGCCAGCAGCCACCCCACCGGACTAGCGGGAAGCCCGGGCAATGAGCAGTTCTTC	CASSHPTGLAGSPGNEQFF	TRBD2	.	TRBJ2-1	TRBV13
TGCGCCAGCAGCTTGGGAGGACAGGTGATTAACTACGAGCAGTACTTC	CASSLGGQVINYEQYF	TRBD1	.	TRBJ2-7	TRBV5-1
TGTGCCAGCAGCCCGTTTGGAGCGAAGGAGACCCAGTACTTC	CASSPFGAKETQYF	.	.	TRBJ2-5	TRBV3-1/TRBV3-2
TGTGCCAGCTCACCACTTTCCAGGCAAGCTTCCTACTACGAGCAGTACTTC	CASSPLSRQASYYEQYF	.	.	TRBJ2-7	TRBV18
TGTGCCAGCAGCCCCGGACAGGACCCACCCTACGAGCAGTACTTC	CASSPGQDPPYEQYF	TRBD1	.	TRBJ2-7	TRBV7-9
TGTGCCACGCAGACTGGACAGGGTAGCTACGAGCAGTACTTC	CATQTGQGSYEQYF	TRBD1	.	TRBJ2-7	TRBV6-5